This T cell receptor (beta chain) was retrieved from a study of CD4 and CD8 cells across lung adenocarcinoma regions. Per the germline V gene, CDR1 is MNHEY and CDR2 is SMNVEV (reference sequence). Trimming stripped 2 bases from V and 1 base from J, with 5 bases between. The CDR3 has 13 residues. Localized lung adenocarcinoma, a non-small cell lung cancer, affected the donors. This clonotype qualifies as medium-sized. Each CDR3 protein is one row after TCRdb ran MiXCR on the PCR reads. The data hold 5,000 or so distinct CDR3 sequences, with approximately 50% observed a single time. The receptor was derived from a male donor with lung adenocarcinoma. The CD4 and CD8 labels of this study may be unreliable. Sequences were obtained from CD4+ T cells from the margin of a lung tumor. The rearrangement links TRBV27 to TRBJ1-1; D possibly corresponds to TRBD1 (5 bases). CDR3 sequence: CASSLQGNTEAFF. The CDR3 nucleotides read TGTGCCAGCAGTTTACAGGGGAACACTGAAGCTTTCTTT.